This entry features one T cell receptor (beta chain) sequence. This record comes from a study of blood T cell repertoires in COVID-19. Only in-frame clones appear in the TCRdb table, and some are missing; sequencing was by immunoSEQ multiplex PCR. The sample has 300,000 to 400,000 clones; roughly 88% are singletons. The germline V gene has CDR1 LGHDT and CDR2 YNNKEL (reference sequence). V was clipped by 8 bases and J by 0 bases, with 10 bases between them. This CDR3 region has 13 residues. Sequencing was performed on PBMCs or T cells enriched from blood (not recorded which). V gene TRBV3-1 (or the pseudogene TRBV3-2) combines with J gene TRBJ1-1, with D possibly being TRBD1 (6 bases). The clonotype was recovered from a woman in her 30s with acute COVID-19. CDR3 DNA: TGTGCCAGCGGGACAACGCTGAACACTGAAGCTTTCTTT. Encoded protein: CASGTTLNTEAFF.